This is a list of T cell receptor beta chains from one sample in a study of blood T cell repertoires in COVID-19. The table came from immunoSEQ multiplex PCR; TCRdb's copy has only in-frame clones and leaves some out. There are more than 300,000 clones in the sample; 87% occur only once, and about 9.4% lies in the top ten. Sequencing was performed on peripheral blood. The origin of the receptors is a woman aged 25 to 45 with COVID-19, enrolled during active disease. Each CDR3 is given with its conserved first and last residue. Each record gives: D gene, V gene, clone size, J gene, CDR3 protein, CDR3 DNA. The D gene is left open where the match is weak. Clone size, where shown, is once, few, many, or a class for clones that have expanded.

D: -
V: TRBV6-1
size: -
J: TRBJ1-2
CDR3: CASSEGGTNGYTF
DNA: TGTGCCAGCAGTGAAGGAGGGACTAATGGCTACACCTTC

D: TRBD1
V: TRBV6-2/TRBV6-3
size: -
J: TRBJ2-7
CDR3: CASSYSVGQGSYEQYF
DNA: TGTGCCAGCAGTTATTCCGTCGGACAGGGCTCCTACGAGCAGTACTTC

D: TRBD2
V: TRBV6-2/TRBV6-3
size: once
J: TRBJ2-1
CDR3: CASSPGLAAEQFF
DNA: TGTGCCAGCAGCCCCGGACTAGCGGCTGAGCAGTTCTTC

D: -
V: TRBV2
size: -
J: TRBJ2-7
CDR3: CASSEAIFYEQYF
DNA: TGTGCCAGCAGTGAAGCAATCTTTTACGAGCAGTACTTC

D: -
V: TRBV7-2
size: -
J: TRBJ2-1
CDR3: CASSLGPSWQFF
DNA: TGTGCCAGCAGCTTAGGCCCCAGTTGGCAGTTCTTC

D: -
V: TRBV6-6
size: few
J: TRBJ1-6
CDR3: CASSTPTGWDSPLHF
DNA: TGTGCCAGCAGTACCCCCACAGGCTGGGATTCACCCCTCCACTTT

D: -
V: TRBV4-1
size: -
J: TRBJ2-7
CDR3: CASSQDRYPSYEQYF
DNA: TGCGCCAGCAGCCAAGACCGGTACCCCTCCTACGAGCAGTACTTC

D: -
V: TRBV4-3
size: few
J: TRBJ1-2
CDR3: CASSQTDRGSYGYTF
DNA: TGCGCCAGCAGCCAGACCGACCGGGGAAGTTATGGCTACACCTTC

D: -
V: TRBV9
size: -
J: TRBJ2-2
CDR3: CASSVGGAINTGELFF
DNA: TGTGCCAGCAGCGTAGGGGGAGCGATTAACACCGGGGAGCTGTTTTTT

D: -
V: TRBV30
size: few
J: TRBJ2-2
CDR3: CAWSLPPGELFF
DNA: TGTGCCTGGAGCCTTCCTCCCGGGGAGCTGTTTTTT

D: TRBD1
V: TRBV29-1
size: few
J: TRBJ1-1
CDR3: CSAAGGAGNTEAFF
DNA: TGCAGCGCCGCAGGGGGCGCGGGGAACACTGAAGCTTTCTTT

D: TRBD2
V: TRBV7-9
size: -
J: TRBJ2-1
CDR3: CASSEMGRGNYNEQFF
DNA: TGTGCCAGCAGCGAGATGGGGCGGGGGAATTACAATGAGCAGTTCTTC

D: -
V: TRBV5-4
size: -
J: TRBJ1-2
CDR3: CASSPSGHSRDGYTF
DNA: TGTGCCAGCAGCCCCTCGGGACACAGTCGGGATGGCTACACCTTC

D: TRBD1
V: TRBV15
size: -
J: TRBJ1-4
CDR3: CATTLDRTNEKLFF
DNA: TGTGCCACCACCTTGGACAGGACTAATGAAAAACTGTTTTTT

D: TRBD1
V: TRBV5-1
size: -
J: TRBJ2-3
CDR3: CASSSTGQSTDTQYF
DNA: TGCGCCAGCAGCTCGACGGGACAGAGCACAGATACGCAGTATTTT

D: -
V: TRBV6-5
size: -
J: TRBJ2-7
CDR3: CASSLQRAPFSEQYF
DNA: TGTGCCAGCAGTTTACAGCGGGCCCCTTTCAGCGAGCAGTACTTC

D: TRBD1
V: TRBV29-1
size: -
J: TRBJ2-7
CDR3: CSVDTGASYEQYF
DNA: TGCAGCGTTGATACAGGGGCTTCCTACGAGCAGTACTTC

D: TRBD2
V: TRBV5-4
size: once
J: TRBJ2-1
CDR3: CASSLGGRENTYNEQFF
DNA: TGTGCCAGCAGCTTGGGAGGGCGGGAGAACACCTACAATGAGCAGTTCTTC

D: TRBD1
V: TRBV7-2
size: -
J: TRBJ1-6
CDR3: CASSWDRGRNSPLHF
DNA: TGTGCCAGCAGCTGGGACAGGGGGCGTAATTCACCCCTCCACTTT

D: TRBD2
V: TRBV5-4
size: -
J: TRBJ2-7
CDR3: CASSLGAGGYEQYF
DNA: TGTGCCAGCAGCTTGGGAGCGGGAGGATATGAGCAGTACTTC

D: TRBD1
V: TRBV2
size: -
J: TRBJ2-5
CDR3: CASRAGQGQETQYF
DNA: TGTGCCAGCAGGGCAGGACAGGGACAAGAGACCCAGTACTTC

D: TRBD1
V: TRBV27
size: -
J: TRBJ2-7
CDR3: CASSFGRGPREQYF
DNA: TGTGCCAGCAGTTTCGGCAGGGGGCCGCGCGAGCAGTACTTC

D: TRBD1
V: TRBV28
size: -
J: TRBJ1-6
CDR3: CASRNTGASPLHF
DNA: TGTGCCAGCAGGAATACAGGGGCTTCACCCCTCCACTTT

D: -
V: TRBV6-2/TRBV6-3
size: -
J: TRBJ2-2
CDR3: CASSSGSYTGELFF
DNA: TGTGCCAGCAGTTCGGGGTCGTACACCGGGGAGCTGTTTTTT

D: TRBD1
V: TRBV4-1
size: -
J: TRBJ2-7
CDR3: CASSPYRGSYEQYF
DNA: TGCGCCAGCAGCCCATACAGGGGGTCCTACGAGCAGTACTTC

D: -
V: TRBV2
size: -
J: TRBJ1-3
CDR3: CASSRQGNTIYF
DNA: TGTGCCAGCTCCCGACAAGGAAACACCATATATTTT

D: -
V: TRBV30
size: -
J: TRBJ2-6
CDR3: CAWSSGANVLTF
DNA: TGTGCCTGGTCCAGTGGGGCCAACGTCCTGACTTTC

D: TRBD1
V: TRBV6-6
size: -
J: TRBJ1-5
CDR3: CASKPDRGGQPQHF
DNA: TGTGCCAGCAAGCCGGACAGGGGAGGTCAGCCCCAGCATTTT

D: -
V: TRBV27
size: -
J: TRBJ1-5
CDR3: CASSYRVNQPQHF
DNA: TGTGCCAGCAGCTACAGGGTCAATCAGCCCCAGCATTTT

D: -
V: TRBV20-1
size: -
J: TRBJ1-4
CDR3: CSASSRAGAEKLFF
DNA: TGCAGTGCTAGTTCCCGCGCAGGGGCCGAAAAACTGTTTTTT

D: -
V: TRBV5-4
size: -
J: TRBJ2-1
CDR3: CASSLEGRSGAYNEQFF
DNA: TGTGCCAGCAGCTTGGAAGGGCGGTCCGGGGCCTACAATGAGCAGTTCTTC

D: TRBD1
V: TRBV2
size: once
J: TRBJ1-2
CDR3: CASSGPGQGIYGYTF
DNA: TGTGCCAGCAGTGGACCGGGACAGGGGATTTATGGCTACACCTTC

D: TRBD2
V: TRBV7-2
size: -
J: TRBJ2-5
CDR3: CASSWAGGQETQYF
DNA: TGTGCCAGCAGCTGGGCGGGAGGGCAAGAGACCCAGTACTTC

D: TRBD1
V: TRBV12-3/TRBV12-4
size: -
J: TRBJ2-7
CDR3: CASSTGGAYEQYF
DNA: TGTGCCAGCAGTACAGGGGGCGCCTACGAGCAGTACTTC

D: -
V: TRBV9
size: -
J: TRBJ2-5
CDR3: CASSVGQQGETQYF
DNA: TGTGCCAGCAGCGTAGGACAGCAAGGAGAGACCCAGTACTTC

D: -
V: TRBV6-5
size: -
J: TRBJ2-7
CDR3: CASKGIHEQYF
DNA: TGTGCCAGCAAGGGGATCCACGAGCAGTACTTC

D: -
V: TRBV6-5
size: -
J: TRBJ2-7
CDR3: CASSYETRSPTEQYF
DNA: TGTGCCAGCAGTTACGAAACGAGGTCCCCTACCGAGCAGTACTTC

D: TRBD1
V: TRBV10-1
size: -
J: TRBJ1-6
CDR3: CASTGTGGTDSPLHF
DNA: TGCGCCAGCACCGGGACAGGGGGGACGGATTCACCCCTCCACTTT

D: -
V: TRBV10-3
size: -
J: TRBJ2-2
CDR3: CAISPLQGWDTGELFF
DNA: TGTGCCATCAGCCCTCTACAGGGTTGGGACACCGGGGAGCTGTTTTTT

D: -
V: TRBV30
size: -
J: TRBJ2-5
CDR3: CAWSVRLVQETQYF
DNA: TGTGCCTGGAGTGTACGCTTAGTCCAAGAGACCCAGTACTTC

D: -
V: TRBV5-5
size: once
J: TRBJ2-5
CDR3: CASSLAREETQYF
DNA: TGTGCCAGCAGCTTGGCCAGGGAAGAGACCCAGTACTTC

D: TRBD2
V: TRBV9
size: -
J: TRBJ2-3
CDR3: CASSLGLARTDTQYF
DNA: TGTGCCAGCAGCCTGGGACTAGCGCGCACAGATACGCAGTATTTT

D: TRBD2
V: TRBV7-3
size: few
J: TRBJ2-1
CDR3: CASSLAGDNEQFF
DNA: TGTGCCAGCAGCCTAGCGGGAGACAATGAGCAGTTCTTC

D: -
V: TRBV30
size: once
J: TRBJ1-2
CDR3: CAWSKGGSYTF
DNA: TGTGCCTGGTCCAAGGGGGGGAGCTACACCTTC

D: TRBD1
V: TRBV7-3
size: -
J: TRBJ2-6
CDR3: CASSRTGQSSGANVLTF
DNA: TGTGCCAGCAGCCGTACGGGACAGAGCTCTGGGGCCAACGTCCTGACTTTC

D: -
V: TRBV12-3/TRBV12-4
size: -
J: TRBJ2-5
CDR3: CASSFSVETQYF
DNA: TGTGCCAGCAGTTTCTCGGTGGAGACCCAGTACTTC

D: TRBD2
V: TRBV10-3
size: -
J: TRBJ2-1
CDR3: CAISESRAGDHNEQFF
DNA: TGTGCCATCAGTGAGTCTCGAGCGGGAGACCACAATGAGCAGTTCTTC

D: -
V: TRBV7-8
size: -
J: TRBJ2-2
CDR3: CASSFSGPGELFF
DNA: TGTGCCAGCAGCTTTTCAGGGCCCGGGGAGCTGTTTTTT

D: TRBD1
V: TRBV28
size: once
J: TRBJ1-1
CDR3: CASTKTGIRAFF
DNA: TGTGCCAGCACAAAGACAGGGATAAGGGCTTTCTTT

D: -
V: TRBV6-1
size: -
J: TRBJ2-1
CDR3: CASSVWALPGHNEQFF
DNA: TGTGCCAGCAGTGTCTGGGCGCTCCCTGGCCACAATGAGCAGTTCTTC

D: TRBD1
V: TRBV28
size: -
J: TRBJ2-7
CDR3: CASSLTRGFTYEQYF
DNA: TGTGCCAGCAGTTTAACCAGGGGGTTCACCTACGAGCAGTACTTC

D: -
V: TRBV3-1/TRBV3-2
size: -
J: TRBJ1-1
CDR3: CASSLRDSLTEAFF
DNA: TGTGCCAGCAGCCTTAGGGACTCCCTCACTGAAGCTTTCTTT

D: TRBD1
V: TRBV24-1
size: -
J: TRBJ1-5
CDR3: CATSDPTGGGQPQHF
DNA: TGTGCCACCAGTGACCCAACAGGGGGCGGTCAGCCCCAGCATTTT

D: TRBD2
V: TRBV7-2
size: -
J: TRBJ2-1
CDR3: CASSLPEREVAEQFF
DNA: TGTGCCAGCAGCCTACCAGAGCGGGAGGTTGCTGAGCAGTTCTTC

D: TRBD1
V: TRBV5-1
size: once
J: TRBJ2-7
CDR3: CASNSGTGFPEQYF
DNA: TGCGCCAGCAATTCCGGGACAGGGTTTCCCGAGCAGTACTTC

D: TRBD2
V: TRBV6-2/TRBV6-3
size: -
J: TRBJ2-7
CDR3: CASRPTASGSYEQYF
DNA: TGTGCCAGCAGACCTACCGCTAGCGGGAGTTACGAGCAGTACTTC

D: TRBD1
V: TRBV28
size: -
J: TRBJ1-5
CDR3: CASSSDRGPGQPQHF
DNA: TGTGCCAGCAGTTCTGACAGGGGGCCCGGGCAGCCCCAGCATTTT